This TCR beta chain was sequenced during a study of regulatory T cells in long-lasting Graves disease. Study-wide results and limits: The persistent group shared 2,500 or so public clonotypes, more than the approximately 890 shared by new patients.

Time point denoted: newly diagnosed GD, antithyroid drugs for less than 3 months. After RNA was extracted from PBMCs, the TCR library was made from it. Investigators prepared the TCR beta libraries by applying iRepertoire HTBI primers and Arm-PCR of CDR3 regions. TCRdb passed the multiplex PCR reads through MiXCR, listing each CDR3 protein once. Among 560,000 or so distinct CDR3 sequences listed, about 16% were seen once. This clonotype was seen more than once but under ten times. The antigen is not known. Separately, the same data were catalogued under a study of T cells in Graves' hyperthyroidism and ophthalmopathy. From that report: The study based diagnoses on clinical symptoms, serum thyroxine and TRAb, thyroid ultrasound and orbital computed tomography. Researchers found most expanded thyroid clonotypes above 0.001 in blood as well.

This TCR came from a man aged 18 to 35 with Graves disease. The material sequenced was peripheral blood mononuclear cells (PBMCs), taken at new diagnosis, from a patient treated with antithyroid drugs.

DNA of the CDR3: TGTGCCAGCAAAGCCCGGGACAGGGGGCTGGTCACCGGGGAGCTGTTTTTT. Encoded protein: CASKARDRGLVTGELFF. The chain has TRBV6-1 and TRBJ2-2, with 12 bases identical to TRBD1. The CDR3 spans 17 residues. V dropped 7 bases and J dropped 4; count of bases not matched to a gene: 10. Germline V gene data show CDR1 as MNHNS and CDR2 as SASEGT.